The rows below give T cell receptor beta chains drawn from one sample of a study of CD8 T cells in Susac syndrome. TCRdb independently ran MiXCR on the immunoSEQ multiplex PCR reads; one entry per CDR3 protein. The sample has approximately 130,000 distinct CDR3 sequences, approximately 90% seen once. The sequenced sample was CD8+ T cells from PBMCs. The receptors were sampled from a human donor with multiple sclerosis. Both conserved end residues are part of each CDR3. Each record gives: CDR3 protein, CDR3 DNA, D gene, J gene, clone size, V gene, CDR3 length. D genes are given only for firm matches. Size values are once, few and many counts, or a class for expanded clones, and some rows have none.

CDR3: CASSPPGQGSYEQYF
DNA: TGCGCCAGCAGCCCCCCGGGACAGGGGAGCTACGAGCAGTACTTC
D: TRBD1
J: TRBJ2-7
size: NA
V: TRBV4-1
length: 15

CDR3: CASSPGTTYEQYF
DNA: TGTGCCAGTAGTCCGGGGACTACCTACGAGCAGTACTTC
D: TRBD2
J: TRBJ2-7
size: NA
V: TRBV19
length: 13

CDR3: CASSPGLNNEKLFF
DNA: TGTGCCAGCAGCCCCGGGTTAAATAATGAAAAACTGTTTTTT
D: NA
J: TRBJ1-4
size: NA
V: TRBV7-8
length: 14

CDR3: CAWEAGMNTEAFF
DNA: TGTGCCTGGGAGGCTGGGATGAACACTGAAGCTTTCTTT
D: NA
J: TRBJ1-1
size: NA
V: TRBV30
length: 13

CDR3: CASSQEWVDVAYEQYF
DNA: TGTGCCAGCAGCCAAGAATGGGTAGACGTGGCCTACGAGCAGTACTTC
D: NA
J: TRBJ2-7
size: NA
V: TRBV4-2
length: 16

CDR3: CASSLMPSNSYEQYF
DNA: TGTGCCAGCAGTTTAATGCCCAGCAACTCCTACGAGCAGTACTTC
D: NA
J: TRBJ2-7
size: NA
V: TRBV28
length: 15

CDR3: CASSLFGTGTYEQYF
DNA: TGTGCCAGCAGTTTATTCGGGACGGGAACCTACGAGCAGTACTTC
D: NA
J: TRBJ2-7
size: once
V: TRBV27
length: 15

CDR3: CASSLQGSHGYTF
DNA: TGTGCCAGCAGCTTACAGGGGAGTCACGGCTACACCTTC
D: NA
J: TRBJ1-2
size: NA
V: TRBV13
length: 13

CDR3: CASSYVGATNEKLFF
DNA: TGTGCCAGCAGTTACGTGGGAGCAACTAATGAAAAACTGTTTTTT
D: NA
J: TRBJ1-4
size: few
V: TRBV6-5
length: 15

CDR3: CASSIAVRANYGYTF
DNA: TGTGCCAGTAGTATAGCCGTCAGGGCCAACTATGGCTACACCTTC
D: NA
J: TRBJ1-2
size: NA
V: TRBV19
length: 15

CDR3: CASSYSNRGGSDEQYF
DNA: TGTGCCAGCAGTTACTCAAACCGAGGGGGCTCGGACGAGCAGTACTTC
D: TRBD1
J: TRBJ2-7
size: NA
V: TRBV6-5
length: 16

CDR3: CASSYRVGLAGGPEVIEQFF
DNA: TGTGCCAGCAGTTATAGGGTTGGATTAGCGGGAGGGCCAGAGGTGATTGAGCAGTTCTTC
D: TRBD2
J: TRBJ2-1
size: once
V: TRBV6-9
length: 20

CDR3: CASSPVRETQYF
DNA: TGTGCCAGCAGTCCCGTACGAGAGACCCAGTACTTC
D: NA
J: TRBJ2-5
size: few
V: TRBV3-1
length: 12

CDR3: CASSLDLDYEQYF
DNA: TGCGCCAGCAGCTTGGACCTGGACTACGAGCAGTACTTC
D: NA
J: TRBJ2-7
size: once
V: TRBV5-1
length: 13

CDR3: CASSLKRADTQYF
DNA: TGTGCCAGCAGCTTAAAGAGAGCGGATACGCAGTATTTT
D: NA
J: TRBJ2-3
size: NA
V: TRBV7-3
length: 13

CDR3: CSASVWSGSGELFF
DNA: TGCAGTGCTAGTGTTTGGTCAGGGTCCGGGGAGCTGTTTTTT
D: NA
J: TRBJ2-2
size: NA
V: TRBV20-1
length: 14

CDR3: CASSHDEEMNTEAFF
DNA: TGTGCCAGCAGCCATGACGAGGAAATGAACACTGAAGCTTTCTTT
D: NA
J: TRBJ1-1
size: NA
V: TRBV3-1
length: 15

CDR3: CASSLVRASYYEQYF
DNA: TGTGCCAGCAGTTTAGTCAGGGCTAGTTACTACGAGCAGTACTTC
D: NA
J: TRBJ2-7
size: NA
V: TRBV27
length: 15

CDR3: CASSPPGSDEQYF
DNA: TGCGCCAGCAGCCCCCCGGGTAGCGACGAGCAGTACTTC
D: NA
J: TRBJ2-7
size: few
V: TRBV4-1
length: 13

CDR3: CASSLQGDTEAFF
DNA: TGTGCCAGCAGCTTGCAGGGCGACACTGAAGCTTTCTTT
D: NA
J: TRBJ1-1
size: NA
V: TRBV5-6
length: 13

CDR3: CASSVEDGDYEQYF
DNA: TGTGCCAGCAGCGTCGAGGACGGAGACTACGAGCAGTACTTC
D: NA
J: TRBJ2-7
size: NA
V: TRBV9
length: 14

CDR3: CASSLPREANEKLFF
DNA: TGTGCCAGCAGTCTCCCGAGGGAAGCGAATGAAAAACTGTTTTTT
D: NA
J: TRBJ1-4
size: NA
V: TRBV28
length: 15

CDR3: CAGEDDTGELFF
DNA: TGTGCCGGTGAAGATGACACCGGGGAGCTGTTTTTT
D: NA
J: TRBJ2-2
size: NA
V: TRBV7-8
length: 12

CDR3: CSVHEYGYTF
DNA: TGCAGCGTTCACGAGTATGGCTACACCTTC
D: NA
J: TRBJ1-2
size: NA
V: TRBV29-1
length: 10

CDR3: CASSQDLTFGYEQYF
DNA: NA
D: NA
J: TRBJ2-7
size: NA
V: TRBV4-1
length: 15

CDR3: CASSSRDIKETQYF
DNA: TGTGCCAGCAGTTCCCGGGACATTAAAGAGACCCAGTACTTC
D: NA
J: TRBJ2-5
size: NA
V: TRBV27
length: 14

CDR3: CASGASGGANVLTF
DNA: TGTGCTAGTGGTGCCTCGGGGGGGGCCAACGTCCTGACTTTC
D: NA
J: TRBJ2-6
size: NA
V: TRBV12-5
length: 14

CDR3: CASSSIEAYSASNEQFF
DNA: TGCGCCAGCAGCTCCATCGAAGCTTATTCGGCTTCGAATGAGCAGTTCTTC
D: NA
J: TRBJ2-1
size: NA
V: TRBV5-1
length: 17

CDR3: CASNTGTDFYEQYF
DNA: TGTGCCAGCAATACAGGAACTGACTTCTACGAGCAGTACTTC
D: NA
J: TRBJ2-7
size: NA
V: TRBV12-3/TRBV12-4
length: 14

CDR3: CASSWDFYEQYF
DNA: TGTGCCAGCAGTTGGGATTTCTACGAGCAGTACTTC
D: NA
J: TRBJ2-7
size: NA
V: TRBV28
length: 12

CDR3: CSAREDSNQPQHF
DNA: TGCAGCGCGAGAGAAGATAGCAATCAGCCCCAGCATTTT
D: NA
J: TRBJ1-5
size: NA
V: TRBV29-1
length: 13

CDR3: CAWSNPTATGYFGELFF
DNA: TGTGCCTGGAGCAACCCGACCGCGACAGGGTATTTTGGGGAGCTGTTTTTT
D: TRBD1
J: TRBJ2-2
size: NA
V: TRBV30
length: 17

CDR3: CAWTPLPGFAIQYF
DNA: TGTGCCTGGACTCCCCTCCCTGGTTTTGCCATTCAGTACTTC
D: NA
J: TRBJ2-4
size: once
V: TRBV30
length: 14

CDR3: CASSQVLGEQFF
DNA: TGTGCCAGCAGCCAAGTTCTCGGTGAGCAGTTCTTC
D: NA
J: TRBJ2-1
size: few
V: TRBV4-2
length: 12

CDR3: CASSQENRGGVTQYF
DNA: TGCGCCAGCAGCCAAGAGAACAGGGGGGGAGTGACCCAGTACTTC
D: NA
J: TRBJ2-5
size: NA
V: TRBV4-1
length: 15

CDR3: CATAGTSGSTGELFF
DNA: TGTGCCACCGCCGGGACTAGCGGGAGCACCGGGGAGCTGTTTTTT
D: TRBD2
J: TRBJ2-2
size: NA
V: TRBV15
length: 15

CDR3: CASSLGLGTSVDEQYF
DNA: TGTGCCAGCAGCTTAGGGCTGGGGACTAGTGTCGACGAGCAGTACTTC
D: TRBD2
J: TRBJ2-7
size: NA
V: TRBV7-6
length: 16

CDR3: CASSSRDSYNEQFF
DNA: TGTGCCAGCAGTTCTAGGGATTCCTACAATGAGCAGTTCTTC
D: NA
J: TRBJ2-1
size: NA
V: TRBV6-5
length: 14

CDR3: CASSLGQVGGYTF
DNA: TGTGCCAGCAGTTTGGGACAGGTGGGCGGCTACACCTTC
D: TRBD1
J: TRBJ1-2
size: NA
V: TRBV12-3/TRBV12-4
length: 13

CDR3: CSVEDLGLAAQSSYNEQFF
DNA: TGCAGCGTTGAAGATCTTGGGCTGGCGGCGCAAAGCTCCTACAATGAGCAGTTCTTC
D: NA
J: TRBJ2-1
size: NA
V: TRBV29-1
length: 19

CDR3: CAWSLPIVGRREAFF
DNA: TGTGCCTGGAGCCTACCCATAGTGGGGAGGCGTGAAGCTTTCTTT
D: NA
J: TRBJ1-1
size: NA
V: TRBV30
length: 15

CDR3: CASSLTGSPYNEQFF
DNA: TGTGCCAGCAGTTTAACCGGGAGTCCCTACAATGAGCAGTTCTTC
D: NA
J: TRBJ2-1
size: NA
V: TRBV12-3/TRBV12-4
length: 15

CDR3: CASSYGTAISTDTQYF
DNA: TGTGCCAGCAGTTATGGGACAGCAATTAGCACAGATACGCAGTATTTT
D: TRBD1
J: TRBJ2-3
size: NA
V: TRBV27
length: 16

CDR3: CASSLTGGAGLYNEQFF
DNA: TGTGCCAGCAGCTTGACAGGGGGCGCCGGGCTCTACAATGAGCAGTTCTTC
D: TRBD1
J: TRBJ2-1
size: NA
V: TRBV27
length: 17

CDR3: CASKVDTEAFF
DNA: TGTGCCAGCAAGGTCGACACTGAAGCTTTCTTT
D: NA
J: TRBJ1-1
size: NA
V: TRBV2
length: 11

CDR3: CASSLAGVADTQYF
DNA: TGTGCCAGCAGCCTAGCGGGAGTAGCAGATACGCAGTATTTT
D: TRBD2
J: TRBJ2-3
size: NA
V: TRBV6-5
length: 14

CDR3: CASSTRANPLEQYF
DNA: TGTGCCAGCAGCACAAGGGCCAACCCCCTCGAGCAGTACTTC
D: NA
J: TRBJ2-7
size: NA
V: TRBV7-9
length: 14

CDR3: CASSVGAWELKQYF
DNA: TGTGCCAGCAGCGTAGGGGCTTGGGAGCTTAAGCAGTATTTT
D: NA
J: TRBJ2-3
size: NA
V: TRBV9
length: 14

CDR3: CASSFVETDTQYF
DNA: TGTGCCAGCAGCTTTGTAGAAACAGATACGCAGTATTTT
D: NA
J: TRBJ2-3
size: NA
V: TRBV13
length: 13

CDR3: CSADYLGSYNEQFF
DNA: TGCAGTGCGGACTACTTGGGTTCCTACAATGAGCAGTTCTTC
D: NA
J: TRBJ2-1
size: NA
V: TRBV20-1
length: 14

CDR3: CASSHPMGYEQYF
DNA: TGTGCCAGCAGCCATCCGATGGGCTACGAGCAGTACTTC
D: NA
J: TRBJ2-7
size: NA
V: TRBV5-4
length: 13

CDR3: CASSQDWGSYEQYF
DNA: TGTGCCAGCAGCCAAGATTGGGGATCCTACGAGCAGTACTTC
D: NA
J: TRBJ2-7
size: NA
V: TRBV3-1
length: 14

CDR3: CASSQVQGAGQPQHF
DNA: TGCGCCAGCAGCCAAGTACAGGGGGCAGGACAGCCCCAGCATTTT
D: TRBD1
J: TRBJ1-5
size: NA
V: TRBV4-1
length: 15

CDR3: CASSPRSLTYEQYF
DNA: TGTGCCAGCAGCCCTCGCTCCCTGACTTACGAGCAGTACTTC
D: NA
J: TRBJ2-7
size: NA
V: TRBV7-6
length: 14

CDR3: CASSHAPGHEQYF
DNA: TGTGCCAGCAGCCACGCCCCTGGACACGAGCAGTACTTC
D: NA
J: TRBJ2-7
size: NA
V: TRBV4-2
length: 13

CDR3: CASSYRDGGNYGYTF
DNA: TGCGCCAGCAGTTACCGGGACGGAGGTAACTATGGCTACACCTTC
D: NA
J: TRBJ1-2
size: NA
V: TRBV4-1
length: 15

CDR3: CASSLQPGTGYNEQFF
DNA: TGCGCCAGCAGCCTCCAACCCGGGACTGGGTACAATGAGCAGTTCTTC
D: NA
J: TRBJ2-1
size: NA
V: TRBV4-3
length: 16

CDR3: CASCPAADNYGYTF
DNA: TGTGCCAGCTGCCCAGCGGCAGATAACTATGGCTACACCTTC
D: NA
J: TRBJ1-2
size: NA
V: TRBV12-3/TRBV12-4
length: 14

CDR3: CASSLDYEQYF
DNA: TGTGCCAGCAGCTTGGACTACGAGCAGTACTTC
D: NA
J: TRBJ2-7
size: NA
V: TRBV28
length: 11